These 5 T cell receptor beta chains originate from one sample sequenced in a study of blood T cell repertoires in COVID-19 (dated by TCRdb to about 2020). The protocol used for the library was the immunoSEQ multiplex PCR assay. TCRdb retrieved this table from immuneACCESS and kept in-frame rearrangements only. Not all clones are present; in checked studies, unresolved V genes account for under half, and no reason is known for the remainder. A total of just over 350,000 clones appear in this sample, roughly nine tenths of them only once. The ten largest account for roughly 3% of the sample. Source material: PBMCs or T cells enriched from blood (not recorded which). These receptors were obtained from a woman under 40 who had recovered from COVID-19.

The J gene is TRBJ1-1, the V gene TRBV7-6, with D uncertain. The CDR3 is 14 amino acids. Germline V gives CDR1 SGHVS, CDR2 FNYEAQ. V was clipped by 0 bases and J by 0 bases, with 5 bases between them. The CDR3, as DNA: TGTGCCAGCAGCTTAGCTATTATGAACACTGAAGCTTTCTTT. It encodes CASSLAIMNTEAFF.

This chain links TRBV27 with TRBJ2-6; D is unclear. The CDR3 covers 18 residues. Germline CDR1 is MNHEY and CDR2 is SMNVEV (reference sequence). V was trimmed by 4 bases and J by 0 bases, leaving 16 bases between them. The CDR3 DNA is TGTGCCAGCAGTTCCTTCAGTGATTACAGCTCTGGGGCCAACGTCCTGACTTTC. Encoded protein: CASSSFSDYSSGANVLTF.

The CDR3 DNA follows: TGTGCCAGCAGCTTGGCAGAAACCGTGAACACTGAAGCTTTCTTT. It translates to CASSLAETVNTEAFF. The rearrangement uses TRBV7-9 and TRBJ1-1, with unresolved D. This CDR3 has 15 amino acids. V dropped 3 bases and J dropped 0 bases, with 11 bases sitting between them. The germline CDR1 and CDR2 sequences are SEHNR and FQNEAQ (reference sequence).

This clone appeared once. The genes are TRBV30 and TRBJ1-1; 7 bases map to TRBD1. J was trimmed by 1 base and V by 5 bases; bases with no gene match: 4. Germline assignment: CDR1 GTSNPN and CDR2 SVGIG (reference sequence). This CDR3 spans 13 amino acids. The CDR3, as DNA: TGTGCCTGGGCCAGGGGGGAGAACACTGAAGCTTTCTTT. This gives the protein CAWARGENTEAFF.

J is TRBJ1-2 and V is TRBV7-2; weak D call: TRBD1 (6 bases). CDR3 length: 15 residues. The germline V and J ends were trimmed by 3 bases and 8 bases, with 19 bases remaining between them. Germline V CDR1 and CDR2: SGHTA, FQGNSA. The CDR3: CASSFERGSGGGYTF. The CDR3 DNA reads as TGTGCCAGCAGCTTTGAGAGGGGGTCAGGAGGAGGCTACACCTTC.